What follows describes a single TCR beta chain. These data belong to a study of blood T cells in healthy people across ages. Every donor gave approximately 10 milliliters of peripheral blood. Together with a sample-barcoded 5' primer, a J-beta primer mix was included in a second PCR lasting roughly 7 to 11 cycles. Every cDNA molecule bore a tag from a template-switch adaptor containing 12 random nucleotides. TCRdb recomputed calls from the 5' RACE reads with MiXCR, one row per CDR3 protein. The table has about 840,000 distinct CDR3 sequences, under 35% seen once. This CDR3 is built from 13 residues. Trimming took off 9 bases at V and 0 bases at J, with 13 bases between the two ends. CDR1 and CDR2 (germline): SGHNT, YYREEE (reference sequence). This same sample was also part of a study on T cells of mothers and their children. This second report adds: RNA was extracted, and all of it went into cDNA synthesis at about 1.4 ug per 15 ul. Each child gave 2.9 million or so TCR beta CDR3 reads (each mother, over 9.5 million).

Sequenced input: blood. This receptor was obtained from a woman aged 40 to 55 in good health. The V gene is TRBV5-4, the J gene TRBJ2-7; possibly TRBD1 for D (5 bases). CDR3 nucleotide sequence: TGTGCCACCTCCCAGGGTGCCTCCTACGAGCAGTACTTC. It translates to CATSQGASYEQYF.